A single sample gave rise to the 5 T cell receptor beta chains below, sequenced in a study of human T cells and chemical hapten exposure. MiXCR, run by TCRdb on the RACE reads, gives a single entry per CDR3 protein. Among 130,000 or so distinct CDR3 sequences, 9% to 10% were seen once, and the ten largest hold around 1.7%. This sample's time point: healthy volunteer bleed at 2 weeks. Sequencing started from total RNA isolated from unfractionated whole blood. The sample comprised whole blood. These receptor sequences come from a male donor in good health. Some clones in this sample may be carry-over from other donors' samples.

This clonotype was observed a handful of times. This chain joins TRBV20-1 and TRBJ2-7; possibly TRBD2 for D (5 bases). V shed 5 bases and J shed 4 bases, with 12 bases lying between them. This CDR3 is 12 amino acids long. Looked up from germline, CDR1 is DFQATT and CDR2 is SNEGSKA (reference sequence). CDR3 protein: CSAPAREYEQYF. In DNA, the CDR3 is TGCAGTGCTCCCGCGAGGGAATACGAGCAGTACTTC.

This clonotype was detected ten times or more. The CDR3 nucleotides are TGTGCCAGCAGCCAGACTAGGGAGGAGGAGACCCAGTACTTC. Translating it yields CASSQTREEETQYF. The chain is built from TRBV21-1 and TRBJ2-5; the table names TRBD2, a call not compared with the DNA. TRBV21-1 is shown as a pseudogene. This CDR3 has 14 residues.

The chain employs TRBV19 and TRBJ2-5; D remains ambiguous. Trimming shortened V by 3 bases and J by 2 bases, and 4 bases separated the two germline ends. The CDR3 has 12 residues. The germline V gene has CDR1 LNHDA and CDR2 SQIVND (reference sequence). This chain's CDR3 is CASSMRQETQYF. Here the CDR3 DNA reads TGTGCCAGTAGTATGCGACAAGAGACCCAGTACTTC. The full variable domain, in which reference TRBV19 and TRBJ2-5 provide the parts outside the CDR3, is DGGITQSPKYLFRKEGQNVTLSCEQNLNHDAMYWYRQDPGQGLRLIYYSQIVNDFQKGDIAEGYSVSREKKESFPLTVTSAQKNPTAFYLCASSMRQETQYFGPGTRLLVL.

This clonotype was observed at least ten times. The chain carries TRBV4-1 and TRBJ1-6; TRBD1 is a possible D gene (6 bases). The CDR3 extends over 16 amino acids. V was cut by 1 base and J by 4 bases, with 11 bases left in between. The germline gives CDR1 MGHRA, CDR2 YSYEKL. In DNA, the CDR3 is TGCGCCAGCAGCCAAGCTTTGGACAGTTATAATTCACCCCTCCACTTT. It encodes CASSQALDSYNSPLHF.

This chain uses TRBV27 with TRBJ2-3; weak D call: TRBD1 (6 bases). The V end lost 7 bases, the J end lost 0 bases, and 14 bases lay between the germline ends. Germline CDR1 is MNHEY and CDR2 is SMNVEV (reference sequence). This CDR3 has 15 amino acids. The CDR3 region is CASIPMGASTDTQYF. For the CDR3, the DNA is TGTGCCAGCATCCCTATGGGGGCTAGCACAGATACGCAGTATTTT.